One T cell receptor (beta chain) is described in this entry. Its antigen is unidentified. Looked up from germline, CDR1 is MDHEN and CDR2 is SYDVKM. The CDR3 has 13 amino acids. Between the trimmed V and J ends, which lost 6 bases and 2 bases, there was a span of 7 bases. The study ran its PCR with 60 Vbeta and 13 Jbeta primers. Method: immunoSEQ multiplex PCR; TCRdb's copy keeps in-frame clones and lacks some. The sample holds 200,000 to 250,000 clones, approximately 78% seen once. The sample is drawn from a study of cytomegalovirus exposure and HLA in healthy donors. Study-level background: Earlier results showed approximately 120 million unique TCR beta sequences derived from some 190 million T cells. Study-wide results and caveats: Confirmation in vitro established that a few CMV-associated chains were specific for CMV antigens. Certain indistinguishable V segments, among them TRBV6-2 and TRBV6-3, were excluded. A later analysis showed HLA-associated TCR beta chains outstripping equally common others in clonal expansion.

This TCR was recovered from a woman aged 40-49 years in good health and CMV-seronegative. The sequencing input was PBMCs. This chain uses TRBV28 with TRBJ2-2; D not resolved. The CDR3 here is CASRLINTGELFF. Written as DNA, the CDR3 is TGTGCCAGCAGGCTAATTAACACCGGGGAGCTGTTTTTT.